This T cell receptor beta chain was sequenced during a study of blood T cell repertoires in COVID-19. Study details: Acute and convalescent COVID-19 specimens originated in the United States, Italy and Spain. PBMCs, B-cell-depleted T cells, or T cells provided the cDNA or gDNA that made up the material.

How the authors handled the data: Using reference gene primer amplification, nucleated cell counts were estimated. Assay used: immunoSEQ multiplex PCR; TCRdb lists only in-frame clones, some missing. V, J and clone size are those of that table, while D and trimming were read from the DNA. The data contain 110,000 or so clones, more than 70% of them seen just once; the ten biggest clones take up 6.5% to 9.5%. This CDR3 is built from 16 residues. V trimming: 5 bases; J trimming: 6 bases; junction bases outside the gene matches: 10. Germline V gene lookup returns CDR1 MNHEY and CDR2 SMNVEV (reference sequence).

The source material was peripheral blood. The source is a human donor in a cohort sampled during active COVID-19. The chain couples TRBV27 to TRBJ2-7; 13 nucleotides align to TRBD2. DNA for the CDR3: TGTGCCAGCAGTCCAGGACTAGCGGGAGAGTCTGCCGAGCAGTACTTC. It is translated as CASSPGLAGESAEQYF.